The source of this T cell receptor beta chain is a study of OX40 agonist ivuxolimab in advanced cancers. Study summary: A male proportion of about 84% was recorded, with mean age approximately 64 years and range roughly 20 to 90. General observations from the study: The study observed clonal expansion of CD4+ and CD8+ blood T cells by week 6 at 0.1 to 3.0 mg/kg.

On this clone itself: Antigen specificity is unknown.

The protocol was immunoSEQ multiplex PCR, while the TCRdb copy is restricted to in-frame clones and leaves out a portion. This table has about 94,000 clones, roughly 91% appearing once. Germline V gene sequence: CDR1 SGHRS, CDR2 YFSETQ. The CDR3 spans 18 residues. Trimming removed 2 bases from V and 0 bases from J; junction bases left unmatched: 8. The chain employs TRBV5-1 and TRBJ2-6; TRBD1 matches 7 bases. The sample in question was CD4+ or CD8+ T cells sorted from blood, obtained in a trial of the OX40 agonist ivuxolimab. The sequence derives from an adult with an advanced solid tumor such as melanoma, head and neck, liver or kidney cancer. CDR3 residues: CASSLGQATLSGANVLTF. The DNA of the CDR3 is TGCGCCAGCAGCTTAGGACAGGCAACCCTCTCTGGGGCCAACGTCCTGACTTTC.